The rows below give T cell receptor beta chains drawn from one sample of a study of blood T cell repertoires in COVID-19. Using immunoSEQ multiplex PCR, the repertoire was profiled, and TCRdb retains in-frame clones only, with some absent. In the table there are roughly 380,000 clones, roughly 86% of which are singletons. Sequences were obtained from PBMCs or T cells enriched from blood (not recorded which). The receptor set was obtained from a woman in her 30s who had been exposed to COVID-19. CDR3s include the opening cysteine and the closing phenylalanine or tryptophan. The D gene is left open where the match is weak.

CDR3aa: CASSSRLAGGQETQYF
CDR3nt: TGTGCCAGCAGCTCCCGTCTAGCGGGAGGGCAAGAGACCCAGTACTTC
j_gene: TRBJ2-5
d_gene: TRBD2
v_gene: TRBV5-4

CDR3aa: CASSPGTSGDEQFF
CDR3nt: TGTGCCAGCAGCCCCGGGACTAGCGGCGATGAGCAGTTCTTC
j_gene: TRBJ2-1
d_gene: TRBD2
v_gene: TRBV9

CDR3aa: CASSPFTGNTGELFF
CDR3nt: TGTGCCAGCAGTCCGTTCACGGGGAACACCGGGGAGCTGTTTTTT
j_gene: TRBJ2-2
d_gene: NA
v_gene: TRBV6-5

CDR3aa: CASSPGWTQPQHF
CDR3nt: TGTGCCAGTAGCCCAGGGTGGACTCAGCCCCAGCATTTT
j_gene: TRBJ1-5
d_gene: NA
v_gene: TRBV19

CDR3aa: CASSQGLGGSPLHF
CDR3nt: TGTGCCAGCAGCCAAGGTCTCGGAGGCTCACCCCTCCACTTT
j_gene: TRBJ1-6
d_gene: NA
v_gene: TRBV3-1/TRBV3-2

CDR3aa: CASSPMTGNYGYTF
CDR3nt: TGTGCCAGCAGCCCGATGACTGGTAACTATGGCTACACCTTC
j_gene: TRBJ1-2
d_gene: NA
v_gene: TRBV3-1/TRBV3-2

CDR3aa: CASSIFLPGQLDSGANVLTF
CDR3nt: TGTGCCAGTAGTATCTTTCTCCCGGGACAGCTAGACTCTGGGGCCAACGTCCTGACTTTC
j_gene: TRBJ2-6
d_gene: TRBD1
v_gene: TRBV19

CDR3aa: CASSWDRKNIQYF
CDR3nt: TGTGCCAGCAGTTGGGACAGGAAAAACATTCAGTACTTC
j_gene: TRBJ2-4
d_gene: TRBD1
v_gene: TRBV27

CDR3aa: CASSYHQGGGIETQYF
CDR3nt: TGTGCCAGCAGCTATCATCAGGGGGGAGGCATAGAGACCCAGTACTTC
j_gene: TRBJ2-5
d_gene: NA
v_gene: TRBV27

CDR3aa: CASSSNPLNSLSSYEQYF
CDR3nt: TGTGCCAGCAGTTCGAATCCATTAAACTCCCTTAGCTCCTACGAGCAGTACTTC
j_gene: TRBJ2-7
d_gene: NA
v_gene: TRBV28

CDR3aa: CASSFGGDQPQHF
CDR3nt: TGCGCCAGCAGCTTCGGGGGAGATCAGCCCCAGCATTTT
j_gene: TRBJ1-5
d_gene: NA
v_gene: TRBV5-1

CDR3aa: CASSLSPTGGGGNGYTF
CDR3nt: TGTGCCAGCAGTTTATCCCCTACAGGGGGGGGAGGGAATGGCTACACCTTC
j_gene: TRBJ1-2
d_gene: TRBD1
v_gene: TRBV28

CDR3aa: CASSKWQGSYNEQFF
CDR3nt: TGTGCCAGTAGTAAGTGGCAGGGCTCCTACAATGAGCAGTTCTTC
j_gene: TRBJ2-1
d_gene: NA
v_gene: TRBV19

CDR3aa: CASSQVEGGQFF
CDR3nt: TGTGCCAGCAGCCAAGTAGAAGGCGGGCAGTTCTTC
j_gene: TRBJ2-1
d_gene: NA
v_gene: TRBV14

CDR3aa: CASSLTAYEQYF
CDR3nt: TGTGCCAGCAGCCTTACGGCCTACGAGCAGTACTTC
j_gene: TRBJ2-7
d_gene: NA
v_gene: TRBV11-2

CDR3aa: CASSSGQGVSGSPLHF
CDR3nt: TGCGCCAGCAGTTCCGGACAGGGGGTCTCGGGTTCACCCCTCCACTTT
j_gene: TRBJ1-6
d_gene: TRBD1
v_gene: TRBV5-1

CDR3aa: CASSLQGMNTEAFF
CDR3nt: TGTGCCAGCAGCTTACAGGGGATGAACACTGAAGCTTTCTTT
j_gene: TRBJ1-1
d_gene: NA
v_gene: TRBV7-9

CDR3aa: CASGPAPRAEDTDTQYF
CDR3nt: TGCGCCAGCGGCCCAGCACCCAGGGCCGAGGACACAGATACGCAGTATTTT
j_gene: TRBJ2-3
d_gene: NA
v_gene: TRBV23-1

CDR3aa: CASSTYSGRAYNEQFF
CDR3nt: TGTGCCAGTAGTACATATAGCGGGAGGGCCTACAATGAGCAGTTCTTC
j_gene: TRBJ2-1
d_gene: TRBD2
v_gene: TRBV19

CDR3aa: CASSLEGRLAGGRVTQYF
CDR3nt: TGTGCCAGCAGCTTAGAGGGGCGGCTAGCGGGAGGGAGGGTCACGCAGTATTTT
j_gene: TRBJ2-3
d_gene: TRBD2
v_gene: TRBV7-3